The clone carrying this T cell receptor (beta chain) was found a few times. Original processing notes: Nucleated cell counts were estimated from reference gene primer amplification. Only in-frame clones appear in the TCRdb table, and some are missing; sequencing was by immunoSEQ multiplex PCR. Clone size and V and J calls were adopted from that table, with D and trimming inferred from the DNA. The repertoire holds roughly 200,000 clones, with 70% to 90% as singletons. This specimen belongs to a study of blood T cell repertoires in COVID-19. Study information: Sites across the United States, Italy and Spain contributed samples from acute and convalescent COVID-19. The analysed material was cDNA or gDNA that came from T cells, B-cell-depleted T cells, or PBMCs.

Sequencing was carried out using peripheral blood. The source of this sequence is a man in his sixties with acute or convalescent COVID-19.

As DNA, the CDR3 is TGTGCCAGCCGGGCGGGGACGCTAAACACCGGGGAGCTGTTTTTT. Its protein is CASRAGTLNTGELFF. The chain carries TRBV19 and TRBJ2-2; D possibly corresponds to TRBD2 (6 bases). The germline V and J ends were trimmed by 9 bases and 2 bases, with 16 bases remaining between them. This CDR3 spans 15 amino acids. Germline V gives CDR1 LNHDA, CDR2 SQIVND (reference sequence).